The source of this T cell receptor (beta chain) is a study of cytomegalovirus exposure and HLA in healthy donors. About the research overall: There were roughly 80 million unique TCRs (from HLA-typed donors) in an early data release. Overall study results and limits: Diagnosis of cytomegalovirus status made by the classifier reportedly showed high specificity and sensitivity. When a later analysis was performed, an Asian-associated ancestry cluster reportedly had fewer N-insertions than the roughly 630-donor mean.

The PCR was carried out with 60 Vbeta primers and 13 Jbeta primers. TCRdb's copy holds only in-frame clones and misses some; the assay was immunoSEQ multiplex PCR. Of 100,000 to 150,000 clones in the sample, around 70% were seen once. Points on this clone: Its antigen remains unknown.

The sequence was obtained from a man aged 35 to 55 in good health and CMV-seropositive. The sample taken for sequencing was PBMCs.

CDR3 amino acids: CASPATSGFYEAFF. The CDR3 region has the DNA TGCGCCAGCCCGGCCACATCCGGGTTCTATGAAGCTTTCTTT. The genes are TRBV5-1 and TRBJ1-1; D is ambiguous. The CDR3 contains 14 residues. The ends were cut back, 7 bases at V and 7 bases at J, with 20 bases in the middle. The V gene's germline CDR1 is SGHRS and CDR2 YFSETQ.